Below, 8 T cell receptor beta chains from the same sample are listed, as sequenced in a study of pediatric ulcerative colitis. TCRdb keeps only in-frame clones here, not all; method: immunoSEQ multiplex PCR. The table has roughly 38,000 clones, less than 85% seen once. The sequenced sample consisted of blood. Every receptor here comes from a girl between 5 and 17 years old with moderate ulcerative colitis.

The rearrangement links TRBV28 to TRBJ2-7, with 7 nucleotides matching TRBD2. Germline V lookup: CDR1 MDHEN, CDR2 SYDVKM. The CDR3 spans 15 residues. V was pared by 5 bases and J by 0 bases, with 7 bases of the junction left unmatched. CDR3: CASSLGRRFSYEQYF. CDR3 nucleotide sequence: TGTGCCAGCAGTCTCGGGAGGCGATTCTCCTACGAGCAGTACTTC.

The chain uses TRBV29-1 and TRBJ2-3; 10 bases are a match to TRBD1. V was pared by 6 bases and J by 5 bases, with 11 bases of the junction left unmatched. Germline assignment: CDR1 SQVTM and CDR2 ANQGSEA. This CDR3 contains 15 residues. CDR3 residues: CSVFDSGTGVDTQYF. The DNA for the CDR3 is TGCAGCGTCTTCGATTCCGGGACAGGGGTAGATACGCAGTATTTT.

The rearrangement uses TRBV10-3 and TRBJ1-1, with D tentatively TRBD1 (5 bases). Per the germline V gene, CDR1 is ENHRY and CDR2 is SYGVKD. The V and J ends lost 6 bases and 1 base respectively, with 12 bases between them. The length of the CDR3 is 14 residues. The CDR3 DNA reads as TGTGCCATCAGAGACCCAACAGGGAACACTGAAGCTTTCTTT. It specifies CAIRDPTGNTEAFF.

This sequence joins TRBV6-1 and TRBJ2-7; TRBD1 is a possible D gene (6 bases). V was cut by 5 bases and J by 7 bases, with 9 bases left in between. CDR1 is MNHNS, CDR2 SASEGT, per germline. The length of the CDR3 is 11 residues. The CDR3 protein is CASSQTGEQYF. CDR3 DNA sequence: TGTGCCAGCAGTCAAACAGGGGAGCAGTACTTC.

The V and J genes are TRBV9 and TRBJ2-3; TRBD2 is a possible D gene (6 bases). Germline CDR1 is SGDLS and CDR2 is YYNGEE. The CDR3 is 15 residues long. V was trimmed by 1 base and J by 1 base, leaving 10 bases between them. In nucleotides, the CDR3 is TGTGCCAGCAGCGTACGCGGGACCCGCACAGATACGCAGTATTTT. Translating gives CASSVRGTRTDTQYF.

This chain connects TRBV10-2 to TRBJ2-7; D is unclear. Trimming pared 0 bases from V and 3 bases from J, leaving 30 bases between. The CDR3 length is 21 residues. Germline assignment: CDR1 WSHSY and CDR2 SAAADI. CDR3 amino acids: CASSESISVPLRTAMYYEQYF. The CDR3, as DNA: TGCGCCAGCAGTGAGTCGATTTCGGTGCCTCTCCGGACGGCGATGTACTACGAGCAGTACTTC.

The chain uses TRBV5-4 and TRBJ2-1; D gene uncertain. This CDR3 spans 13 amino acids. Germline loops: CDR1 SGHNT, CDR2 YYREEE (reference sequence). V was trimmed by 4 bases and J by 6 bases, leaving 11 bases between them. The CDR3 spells CASSLLGSNEQFF. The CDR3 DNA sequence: TGTGCCAGCAGCCTTTTAGGAAGCAATGAGCAGTTCTTC.

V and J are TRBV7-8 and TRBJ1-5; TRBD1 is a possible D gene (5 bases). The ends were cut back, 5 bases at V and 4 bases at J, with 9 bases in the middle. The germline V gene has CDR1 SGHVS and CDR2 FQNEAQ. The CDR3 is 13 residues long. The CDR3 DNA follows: TGTGCCAGCAGCCAATACAGGAATCAGCCCCAGCATTTT. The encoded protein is CASSQYRNQPQHF.